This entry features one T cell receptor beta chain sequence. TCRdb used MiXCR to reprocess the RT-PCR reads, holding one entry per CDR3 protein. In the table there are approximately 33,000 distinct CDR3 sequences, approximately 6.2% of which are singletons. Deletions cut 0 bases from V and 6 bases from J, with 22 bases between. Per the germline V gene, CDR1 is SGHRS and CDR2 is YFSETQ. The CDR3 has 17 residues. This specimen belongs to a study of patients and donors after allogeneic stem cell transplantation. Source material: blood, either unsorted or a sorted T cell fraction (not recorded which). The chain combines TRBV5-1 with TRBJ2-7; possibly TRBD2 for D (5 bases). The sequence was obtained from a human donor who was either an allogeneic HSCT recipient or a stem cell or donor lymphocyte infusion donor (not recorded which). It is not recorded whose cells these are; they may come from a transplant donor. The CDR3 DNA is TGCGCCAGCAGCTTGGCCACATCTGGGCGGGTAGTGTCCGAGCAGTACTTC. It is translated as CASSLATSGRVVSEQYF.